Reported below is one T cell receptor beta chain. Per germline, CDR1 SGHTA and CDR2 FQGNSA. The CDR3 consists of 15 residues. V was cut by 6 bases and J by 1 base, with 15 bases left in between. The data were taken from a study of blood T cell repertoires in COVID-19. Some clones are missing from TCRdb's copy, which holds only in-frame ones; the method was immunoSEQ multiplex PCR. Of about 480,000 clones in the sample, 70% to 90% are singletons; the top ten hold roughly 1.9%. The chain carries TRBV7-2 and TRBJ1-1; D remains unclear. The sequence came from a woman aged 40 to 50 who had recovered from COVID-19. Sequenced input: PBMCs or T cells enriched from blood (not recorded which). The CDR3 loop is CASRGGGNRNTEAFF. The CDR3 DNA is TGTGCCAGCAGGGGCGGAGGGAACAGGAACACTGAAGCTTTCTTT.